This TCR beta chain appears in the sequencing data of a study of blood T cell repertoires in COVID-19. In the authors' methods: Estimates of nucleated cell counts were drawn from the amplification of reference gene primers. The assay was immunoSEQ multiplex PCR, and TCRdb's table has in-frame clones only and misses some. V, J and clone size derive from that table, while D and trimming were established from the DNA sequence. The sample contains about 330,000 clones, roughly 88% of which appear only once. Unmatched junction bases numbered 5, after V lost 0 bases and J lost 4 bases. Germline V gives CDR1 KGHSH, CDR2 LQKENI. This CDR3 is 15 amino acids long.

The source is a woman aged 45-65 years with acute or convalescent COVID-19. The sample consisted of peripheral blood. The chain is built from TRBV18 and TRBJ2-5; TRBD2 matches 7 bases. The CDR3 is CASSPPTSRGETQYF. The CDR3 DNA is TGTGCCAGCTCACCACCGACTAGCAGAGGAGAGACCCAGTACTTC. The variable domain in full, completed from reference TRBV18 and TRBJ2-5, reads NAGVMQNPRHLVRRRGQEARLRCSPMKGHSHVYWYRQLPEEGLKFMVYLQKENIIDESGMPKERFSAEFPKEGPSILRIQQVVRGDSAAYFCASSPPTSRGETQYFGPGTRLLVL.